This TCR beta chain was observed in a study of molecular identifiers for immune sequencing clone quantification. In its sample, this clonotype was seen many times. TCRdb processed the PCR reads anew with MiXCR; each CDR3 protein has one entry. The profile shows over 600,000 distinct CDR3 sequences, roughly 21% of them singletons. Trimming removed 7 bases at V and 2 bases at J, with 12 bases between. This CDR3 is 14 amino acids long. CDR1 LNHDA and CDR2 SQIVND come from the germline V gene (reference sequence). V and J are TRBV19 and TRBJ1-5; D is unclear. Input material: naive CD8+ T cells from blood, with Jurkat cell RNA spiked in. This sample's subset: FACS-sorted CD8+CD4-CCR7+CD45RA+ naive T cells. This receptor was obtained from a human donor in good health. Some libraries in this study had Jurkat cell RNA spiked in. The CDR3 reads CASIPPYGNQPQHF. In nucleotides, the CDR3 is TGTGCCAGTATCCCACCCTACGGCAATCAGCCCCAGCATTTT.